A single sample gave rise to the 16 T cell receptor beta chains below, sequenced in a study of T-cell memory formation after mild COVID-19. A single record per CDR3 protein comes from TCRdb applying MiXCR to the 5' RACE reads. Of 14,000 to 15,000 distinct CDR3 sequences listed, 20% to 25% are singletons. Specimen: PBMCs or a T cell subset sorted from them (not recorded which). The receptors derive from a man aged 18 to 30 who had mild COVID-19 (a few samples of this study predate the infection). Cell type and time point are not known.

In its sample, this clonotype was seen many times. The gene calls are TRBV7-3 and TRBJ2-1; TRBD2 might be the D (5 bases). The CDR3 length is 17 residues. Trimming removed 2 bases from V and 5 bases from J, with 19 bases in between. Germline CDR1 is SGHTA and CDR2 is FQGTGA. The CDR3 region has the DNA TGTGCCAGCAGCTTAGGGAGCCCCGTTGGTAGGAACAATGAGCAGTTCTTC. Translated, it gives CASSLGSPVGRNNEQFF.

The rearrangement uses TRBV12-3 or TRBV12-4 and TRBJ2-1, with a weak D call TRBD2 (5 bases). V was pared by 5 bases and J by 8 bases, with 19 bases between. This CDR3 region has 15 residues. Written as DNA, the CDR3 is TGTGCCAGCAGTCCTCCGCGGGTAGTAAGGTATGAGCAGTTCTTC. It encodes CASSPPRVVRYEQFF.

This clonotype was seen ten or more times. V gene TRBV20-1 combines with J gene TRBJ2-1, with TRBD2 matching over 9 bases. The CDR3 has 15 amino acids. V shed 2 bases, J shed 9 bases, and the junction held 11 bases outside the gene matches. Germline-derived CDR1 and CDR2 are DFQATT and SNEGSKA (reference sequence). The CDR3 is CSARLAGMRWGEQFF. In DNA, the CDR3 is TGCAGTGCTAGACTAGCGGGGATGCGATGGGGTGAGCAGTTCTTC.

The CDR3, as DNA: TGCGCCAGCAGCCCGGGCGGGGGGGCCTGGTCCTACGAGCAGTACTTC. Translation gives CASSPGGGAWSYEQYF. The chain combines TRBV5-1 with TRBJ2-7; 9 positions match TRBD2. The CDR3 consists of 16 residues. Trimming took 4 bases from V and 1 from J; bases not matched to a gene: 9. The germline V gene encodes CDR1 SGHRS and CDR2 YFSETQ.

This clonotype was detected ten times or more. V and J are TRBV7-2 and TRBJ2-3; 12 positions agree with TRBD2. V shed 5 bases and J 6 bases; nucleotides not matched to a gene: 6. Per the germline V gene, CDR1 is SGHTA and CDR2 is FQGNSA. This CDR3 contains 15 residues. Here the CDR3 reads CASSPSGGDWDTQYF. The CDR3 region has the DNA TGTGCCAGCAGCCCTAGCGGGGGGGATTGGGATACGCAGTATTTT.

This clonotype was recorded at least ten times. The chain links TRBV7-3 to TRBJ2-2; the match to TRBD2 covers 11 bases. Trimming took 8 bases from V and 0 from J; bases not matched to a gene: 2. The germline V gene has CDR1 SGHTA and CDR2 FQGTGA. The CDR3 spans 15 residues. The chain's CDR3 is CASSTSGANTGELFF. The CDR3 nucleotides are TGTGCCAGCTCGACTAGCGGGGCGAACACCGGGGAGCTGTTTTTT.

This clonotype has just a few counts. The rearrangement joins TRBV18 to TRBJ2-7, with no clear D. The V end was cut by 6 bases, the J end by 7 bases, with 10 bases between. Germline values: CDR1 KGHSH, CDR2 LQKENI. The CDR3 totals 11 residues. CDR3 in amino acids: CASSDLGEQYF. DNA for the CDR3: TGTGCCAGCTCTGACTTGGGTGAGCAGTACTTC.

The sample holds many counts of this clonotype. The rearrangement joins TRBV7-8 to TRBJ2-1, with D perhaps being TRBD1 or TRBD2 (5 bases each). The CDR3 has 16 residues. Germline CDR1 is SGHVS and CDR2 is FQNEAQ. V lost 4 bases and J lost 6, with 19 bases in between. The CDR3 DNA sequence: TGTGCCAGCAGCTCCCCTTTGGGGGTCTTTGGCAATGAGCAGTTCTTC. Translation: CASSSPLGVFGNEQFF.

In this sample, this clonotype turned up a few times. This chain joins TRBV20-1 and TRBJ2-3; D gene unclear. Germline CDR1 DFQATT, CDR2 SNEGSKA (reference sequence). CDR3 length equals 14 residues. The ends were cut back, 3 bases at V and 2 bases at J, with 12 bases in the middle. CDR3 sequence: CSASSRLSTDTQYF. The CDR3 nucleotides are TGCAGTGCTAGCTCTAGGCTGTCCACAGATACGCAGTATTTT.

Many counts were recorded for this clonotype. The J gene is TRBJ1-6, the V gene TRBV6-6; 7 bases are a match to TRBD1. The germline V gene encodes CDR1 MNHNY and CDR2 SVGAGI (reference sequence). V shed 2 bases and J 6 bases; nucleotides not matched to a gene: 13. The CDR3 is made up of 18 amino acids. CDR3 bases: TGTGCCAGCAGTTACCCTATCTGGCAGGGGGTTGGTAATTCACCCCTCCACTTT. Translated, it gives CASSYPIWQGVGNSPLHF.

This clonotype was counted many times. V and J are TRBV9 and TRBJ2-1; TRBD1 matches at 7 bases. The CDR3 runs 17 residues. With V trimmed by 4 bases and J by 3 bases, 13 bases remained unmatched. Germline V CDR1 and CDR2: SGDLS, YYNGEE. The CDR3 reads CASSHPRGTVFYNEQFF. CDR3 DNA: TGTGCCAGCAGCCATCCGAGAGGGACAGTTTTCTACAATGAGCAGTTCTTC.

This clonotype was counted at least ten times. The chain links TRBV20-1 to TRBJ2-5; no definite D call. The germline CDR1 and CDR2 sequences are DFQATT and SNEGSKA (reference sequence). Trimming pared 6 bases from V and 5 bases from J, leaving 10 bases between. This CDR3 has 11 amino acids. CDR3 protein: CSAAPMETQYF. For the CDR3, the DNA is TGCAGTGCCGCGCCCATGGAGACCCAGTACTTC.

This clonotype was recorded many times. The chain employs TRBV16 and TRBJ2-7; TRBD2 aligns across 14 bases. This CDR3 has 17 residues. The germline V gene encodes CDR1 KGHSY and CDR2 FQNENV. Germline trimming cut 2 bases from V and 4 bases from J; bases unmatched to any gene: 7. DNA for the CDR3: TGTGCCAGCAGCCAAGTCGGGACTAGCGGGGGCCCATACGAGCAGTACGTC. Protein sequence: CASSQVGTSGGPYEQYV.

At least ten counts were recorded for this clonotype. The V call is TRBV6-5, the J call TRBJ1-5; D not certain. CDR1 is MNHEY, CDR2 SVGAGI, per germline. This CDR3 region has 14 residues. The CDR3 loop reads CAPEAPRSNQPQHF. The DNA for the CDR3 is TGTGCACCCGAGGCGCCCCGGAGCAATCAGCCCCAGCATTTT.

This clonotype appeared many times. The V and J genes are TRBV27 and TRBJ2-2; D gene uncertain. The CDR3 is made up of 14 amino acids. Between the trimmed V and J ends, which lost 5 bases and 1 base, there was a span of 8 bases. Germline CDR1 and CDR2: MNHEY and SMNVEV (reference sequence). The CDR3 loop is CASSPSMNTGELFF. In nucleotides, the CDR3 is TGTGCCAGCAGTCCAAGCATGAACACCGGGGAGCTGTTTTTT.

This clonotype was seen ten or more times. The genes are TRBV5-1 and TRBJ2-2, with D perhaps matching TRBD1 (6 bases). Between the trimmed V and J ends, which lost 4 bases and 7 bases, there was a span of 17 bases. CDR3 length equals 15 residues. CDR1 is SGHRS and CDR2 is YFSETQ in the germline V gene. The CDR3 spells CASSRPPGVGGELFF. CDR3 DNA sequence: TGCGCCAGCAGCCGACCCCCAGGGGTCGGCGGGGAGCTGTTTTTT.